This T cell receptor (beta chain) was captured in a study of blood T cell repertoires in COVID-19. Whole-study context: Sites in the United States, Italy and Spain provided acute and convalescent COVID-19 samples. Nucleic acid was either cDNA or gDNA, and it came from T cells, B-cell-depleted T cells, or PBMCs.

This clone was observed a handful of times. Under the authors' procedure: It was from reference gene primer amplification that nucleated cell counts were estimated. Some clones are missing from TCRdb's copy, which holds only in-frame ones; the method was immunoSEQ multiplex PCR. The V and J calls and clone size come from that table; D and trimming were worked out from the DNA. The data show over 200,000 clones, 65% to 85% seen once. The sequenced material came from peripheral blood. The receptor comes from a woman older than 75 with acute or convalescent COVID-19.

The CDR3: CASSVSDSGRPGELFF. In nucleotides, the CDR3 is TGTGCCAGCAGCGTCTCCGATAGCGGGAGACCCGGGGAGCTGTTTTTT. This chain joins TRBV9 and TRBJ2-2, with 9 bases identical to TRBD2. CDR3 length equals 16 residues. J was trimmed by 6 bases and V by 2 bases; bases with no gene match: 8. CDR1 is SGDLS and CDR2 is YYNGEE in the germline V gene.